This TCR beta chain was found in a study of T cells in Graves' hyperthyroidism and ophthalmopathy. Overall study context: Peripheral blood was collected at initial diagnosis, before any treatment. The study's findings and limits: Progression to ophthalmopathy was predicted a median of approximately 6.4 months early.

With 4 bases clipped from V and 6 bases from J, the junction kept 5 bases outside the gene matches. Germline CDR1 is MDHEN and CDR2 is SYDVKM. This CDR3 region has 14 residues. This clonotype was counted at least ten times. Its antigen is unknown. RNA transcripts provided the source from which TCR beta CDR3 regions were amplified. The primer set for the first-round RT-PCR of the TCR CDR3 was HTBI. TCRdb itself ran the multiplex PCR reads through MiXCR, one entry per CDR3 protein. In the table there are 500,000 or so distinct CDR3 sequences, about 15% of which are singletons. The sequencing input was blood. This receptor was identified in a woman in her twenties or thirties with Graves' ophthalmopathy. The V call is TRBV28, the J call TRBJ2-2; 7 bases are a match to TRBD1. The CDR3 sequence: CASSWDTGAGELFF. CDR3 DNA sequence: TGTGCCAGCAGTTGGGACACAGGGGCCGGGGAGCTGTTTTTT.